What follows is one TCR beta chain and its context. Its antigen is still unknown. This entry comes from a study of T cell responses to AZD1222 COVID-19 vaccine. Study-level points and caveats: Donors, mostly white British, included more females; clonal diversity was possibly underestimated. The study reported that nearly half of spike-specific TCRs target unmutated variant regions. An increase in Spike-specific TCR breadth and depth was observed after two AZD1222 doses. All repertoire sampling was performed exclusively after the peak T cell response.

CDR1 is SNHLY and CDR2 is FYNNEI in the germline V gene. The CDR3 is 14 residues long. J gave up 7 bases and V 6 bases, and 4 bases lay outside the gene matches. Method: immunoSEQ multiplex PCR; TCRdb's copy keeps in-frame clones and lacks some. The table lists about 120,000 clones, around 90% of them singletons. The chain joins TRBV2 to TRBJ1-4; TRBD1 agrees at 11 bases. The specimen was peripheral blood, collected on day 0 of AZD1222 vaccination. This receptor was obtained from an adult in good health. This chain's CDR3 is CASSPDRGLEKLFF. The CDR3 region has the DNA TGTGCCAGCAGCCCGGACAGGGGGCTTGAAAAACTGTTTTTT. Filled out from reference TRBV2 and TRBJ1-4, the complete variable domain reads EPEVTQTPSHQVTQMGQEVILRCVPISNHLYFYWYRQILGQKVEFLVSFYNNEISEKSEIFDDQFSVERPDGSNFTLKIRSTKLEDSAMYFCASSPDRGLEKLFFGSGTQLSVL.